This TCR beta chain was profiled in a study of early T cells in non-severe SARS-CoV-2 infection. About the study: Bulk RNA from unsorted whole blood was sequenced; chains were unpaired. Whole-study findings and limits: Private and CD4 specificities were missed by VDJdb matching, skewed to anti-spike CD8.

Individual cDNA molecules each received unique molecular identifiers attached to them. MiXCR was run by TCRdb on the 5' RACE reads, yielding one entry per CDR3 protein. The table includes over 45,000 distinct CDR3 sequences, roughly 5.3% detected once. The length of the CDR3 is 14 residues. V gave up 1 base and J gave up 5 bases, with 14 bases separating them. The germline V gene has CDR1 DFQATT and CDR2 SNEGSKA (reference sequence). Worth noting for this clonotype: The antigen remains unidentified.

This clonotype was sampled from an adult who was a healthcare worker with PCR-confirmed SARS-CoV-2 infection or an uninfected control (not recorded which). The rearrangement links TRBV20-1 to TRBJ1-2; D unclear. The sample consisted of whole blood. The DNA for the CDR3 is TGCAGTGCTAGAGTACCACAGCGTGTTTATGGCTACACCTTC. It yields the protein CSARVPQRVYGYTF.